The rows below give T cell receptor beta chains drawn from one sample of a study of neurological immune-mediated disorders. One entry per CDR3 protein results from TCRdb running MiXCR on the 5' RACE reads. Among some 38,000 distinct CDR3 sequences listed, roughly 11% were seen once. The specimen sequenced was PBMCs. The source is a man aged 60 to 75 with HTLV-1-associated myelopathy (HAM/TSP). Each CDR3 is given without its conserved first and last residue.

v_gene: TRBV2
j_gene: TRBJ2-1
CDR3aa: ASSEVNEQF

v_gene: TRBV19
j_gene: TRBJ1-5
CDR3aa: ASSTGFQPQH

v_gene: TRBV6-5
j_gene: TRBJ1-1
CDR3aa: ASSYGAGRSTEAF

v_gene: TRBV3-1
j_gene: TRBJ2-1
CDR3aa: ASSQGWLGQTYNEQF

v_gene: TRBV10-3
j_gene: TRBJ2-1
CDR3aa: AIRNGSRAYNEQF

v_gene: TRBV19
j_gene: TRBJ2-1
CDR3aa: ASSSYKNEQF

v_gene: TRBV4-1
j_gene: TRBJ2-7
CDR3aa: ASSQFPGSTPTVGEQY

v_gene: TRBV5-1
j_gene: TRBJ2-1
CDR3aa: ASSRAGSNGGEQF

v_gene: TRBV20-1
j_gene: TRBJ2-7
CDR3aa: SARDPGGMYEQY

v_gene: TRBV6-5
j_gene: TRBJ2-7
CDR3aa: ASSPRAGDDEQY

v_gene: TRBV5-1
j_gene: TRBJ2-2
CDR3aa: ASSSTGELF

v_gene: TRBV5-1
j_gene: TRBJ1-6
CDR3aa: ASSPAVGANSPLH

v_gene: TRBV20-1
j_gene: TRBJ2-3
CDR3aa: SARAGISVADTQY

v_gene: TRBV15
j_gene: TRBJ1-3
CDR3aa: ATSRDRGPSGNTIY

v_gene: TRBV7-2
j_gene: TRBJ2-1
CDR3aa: ASSAACGGVYNEQF

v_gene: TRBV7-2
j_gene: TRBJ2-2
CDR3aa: ASHPPRTGELF

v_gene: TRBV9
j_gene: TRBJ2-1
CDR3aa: ASSVGGQGGNEQF

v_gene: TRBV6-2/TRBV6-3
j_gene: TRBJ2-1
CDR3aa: ASSLLGQGVGEQF

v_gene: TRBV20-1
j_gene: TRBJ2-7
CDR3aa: STRPYWGQGAEQY

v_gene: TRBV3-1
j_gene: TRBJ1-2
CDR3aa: ASSPLEAQGGYT

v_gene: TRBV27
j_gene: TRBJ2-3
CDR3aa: ASSSSKWLAGVTDTQY

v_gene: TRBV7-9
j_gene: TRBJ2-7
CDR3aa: ASSPVGAFNSYEQY

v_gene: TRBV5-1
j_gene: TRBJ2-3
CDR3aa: ASSGRSSTDTQY

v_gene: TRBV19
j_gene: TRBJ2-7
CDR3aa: ASSSAGTLMPYEQY

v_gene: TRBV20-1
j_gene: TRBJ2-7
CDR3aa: SARDLRGASDEQY

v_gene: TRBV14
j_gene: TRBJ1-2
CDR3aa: ASSHLDRGHNYGYT

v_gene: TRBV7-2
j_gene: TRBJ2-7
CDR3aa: ASSPDQPAYEQY

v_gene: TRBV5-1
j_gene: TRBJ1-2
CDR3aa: ASSRGGGYGYT

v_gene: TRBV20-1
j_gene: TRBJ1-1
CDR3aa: SASTQTNTEAF

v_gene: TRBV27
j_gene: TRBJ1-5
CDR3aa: ASGLQGSNQPQH

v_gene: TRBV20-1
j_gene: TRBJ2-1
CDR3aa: SASGRIWAVDDQF

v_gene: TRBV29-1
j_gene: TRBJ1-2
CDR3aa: SVEGDLQNYGYT

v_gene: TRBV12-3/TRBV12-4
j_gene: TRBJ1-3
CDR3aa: ASKGQRLSGNTIY

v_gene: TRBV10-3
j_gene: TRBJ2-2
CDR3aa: AIRAQLAGELF

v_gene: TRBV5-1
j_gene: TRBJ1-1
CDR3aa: ASSLEPGLGTEAF

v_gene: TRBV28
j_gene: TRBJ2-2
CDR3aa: ASSSTSGAGELF

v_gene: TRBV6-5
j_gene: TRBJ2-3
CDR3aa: ASSSSGKDTQY

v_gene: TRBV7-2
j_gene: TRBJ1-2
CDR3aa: ASSPRTGPYGYT

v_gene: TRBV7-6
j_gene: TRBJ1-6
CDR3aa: ASSLGSGRNYNSPLH

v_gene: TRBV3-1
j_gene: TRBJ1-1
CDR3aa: ASSPGQGAVSEAF

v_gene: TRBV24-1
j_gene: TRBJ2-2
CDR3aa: ATSDPRARHTGELF

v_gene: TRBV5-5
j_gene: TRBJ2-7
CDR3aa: ASSQTGLYEQY

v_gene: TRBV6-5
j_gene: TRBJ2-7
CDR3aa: ASSYSAGVTPAEQY

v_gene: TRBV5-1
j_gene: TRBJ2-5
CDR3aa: ASSLEVQGQETQY

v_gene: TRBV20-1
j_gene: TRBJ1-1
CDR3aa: SACPGATNTEAF

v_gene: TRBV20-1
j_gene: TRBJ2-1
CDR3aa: SARNTYNEQF

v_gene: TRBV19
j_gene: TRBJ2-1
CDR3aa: ASAVGRPYNEQF

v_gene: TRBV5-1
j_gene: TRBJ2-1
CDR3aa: ASSTGTSGSFYNEQF

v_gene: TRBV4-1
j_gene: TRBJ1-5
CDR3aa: AREEGGPWESNQPQH

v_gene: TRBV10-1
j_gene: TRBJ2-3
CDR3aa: ASTPGTGRTDTQY

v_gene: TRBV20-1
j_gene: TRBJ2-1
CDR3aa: SASRDHEQF

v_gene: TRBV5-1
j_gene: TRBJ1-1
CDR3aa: ASSNNNLYTEAF